These T cell receptor beta chains were read from a single sample in a study of T cell changes during pregnancy in multiple sclerosis. Some clones are missing from TCRdb's copy, which holds only in-frame ones; the method was immunoSEQ multiplex PCR. The profile shows fewer than 40,000 clones, 85% to 90% of them singletons. Sequencing used CD8+ T cells from peripheral blood mononuclear cells, obtained after pregnancy. All receptors derive from a female donor with multiple sclerosis, enrolled in a pregnancy study. Both conserved end residues are part of each CDR3.

cdr3_aa j_call v_call
CASSSGQGVRAGELFF TRBJ2-2 TRBV6-5
CASSQGAYGYTF TRBJ1-2 TRBV2
CASSSDLGTQYF TRBJ2-5 TRBV5-4
CASSGRSPVWGELFF TRBJ2-2 TRBV5-1
CASSKDGQAVSYEQYF TRBJ2-7 TRBV21-1
CASSAFTGGYEQYF TRBJ2-7 TRBV9
CASSARWPQHF TRBJ1-5 TRBV7-7
CASSQPGQTNYGYTF TRBJ1-2 TRBV4-1
CASSQSGQLFYNEQFF TRBJ2-1 TRBV16
CASSARGAGWYEQYF TRBJ2-7 TRBV25-1
CASSPPADTVVYEQYF TRBJ2-7 TRBV18
CASSIGASPLHF TRBJ1-6 TRBV19
CASSFYRDTEAFF TRBJ1-1 TRBV5-4
CASRPTGEGTEAFF TRBJ1-1 TRBV6-4
CASSLTSGLYNEQFF TRBJ2-1 TRBV7-6
CASGLVHDRENTEAFF TRBJ1-1 TRBV12-5